Listed here is a single T cell receptor (beta chain). Its antigen specificity is not known. No base quality information exists; no much larger clone differs at one position. V loses 6 bases, J loses 9 bases, and the germline ends lie 17 bases apart. The CDR3 has 13 amino acids, counting the end cysteine and phenylalanine. Only the CDR3 DNA stays, 39 bases, in frame from base 1. CDR1 and CDR2 (MNHEY, SVGAGI) derive from the germline V gene. The data originate from a study of molecular identifiers for immune sequencing clone quantification listed by TCRdb under 2018. Context from the whole study: For a replicate experiment, RNA from around 20,000 or 100,000 naive CD8 T cells was divided into five aliquots, of which four were sequenced. This methods study benchmarked molecular-identifier clustering-based TCR repertoire sequencing (MIDCIRS) and TCR RNA copy counting, using CD8 T cells to do so.

Overall study outcomes, separate from this receptor: The naive libraries included spiked-in Jurkat TCR RNA (fewer than eleven copies' worth), and this Jurkat TCR RNA is not part of the donor repertoire. Spiked-in Jurkat TCR RNA equivalent to a single cell was reported to be detectable even among over 800,000 naive CD8 T cells. In CMV-specific effector cells, over 97% of molecules were held by clones above 20 RNA copies, whereas under 1% of molecules were held by such clones in naive cells. Modeling indicated around 2.7 TCR RNA copies recovered per cell, compared with roughly 10 by digital PCR, which implies a capture efficiency of about 27%. When barcode sub-clustering was omitted, TCR diversity was inflated by chimeric consensus sequences, with chimeras reaching as high as 47%. Highly expanded clone sizes could be underestimated if identical TCR molecules share a barcode.

The library was built by means of PCR. The reads were generated on a NextSeq 500. Bulk TCR libraries were generated as previously described, with the TCR primers listed in Table S5 used. Total RNA was purified with the Qiagen AllPrep DNA/RNA kit. Before analysis, reads from multiple sequencing runs of the same library were pooled. As for the authors' bioinformatics: Reads were retained only if an exact TCR constant sequence was present, and the retained reads were trimmed to 150 nt and grouped according to their 12-nt molecular barcodes. Reads inside each barcode group were sub-clustered using a 15% Levenshtein threshold, and a quality-weighted consensus sequence was constructed for each RNA molecule. Non-functional sequences were removed, as were lower-count sequences one edit away from another. Based on a fit of two negative binomial distributions, barcode sub-clusters having less than 20% of the maximum read count were discarded. The raw public data were reprocessed by TCRdb itself: fastp quality trimming at Q25, MiXCR clonotype calling, in-frame beta chains only. Rows matching on CDR3 protein sequence are summarized as one entry with the most common DNA and genes. V and J calls and clone size were set by TCRdb, not the authors. The sample table lists approximately 590,000 distinct CDR3 sequences, about 25% of them with a count of one. Of the sample, about 0.84% falls within the top ten clones.

Libraries of naive CD8 T cells were generated from roughly 18,000 to 920,000 sorted cells, with 10%, 30% or 50% of the purified RNA used. On a BD FACSAria II, naive CD8 T cells were FACS-sorted as CD8+CD4-CCR7+CD45RA+ and collected into RLT Plus buffer. To test detection sensitivity, Jurkat RNA equivalent to roughly nine TCR copies was spiked into samples of about 17,000-1,100,000 naive CD8 T cells. CD8 T cells were enriched with RosetteSep CD8+ T Cell Enrichment Cocktail and Ficoll-Paque, followed by ACK red cell lysis. Sequenced sample: naive CD8+ T cells from blood, with Jurkat cell RNA spiked in. Per the publication, the cell subset or site label means: FACS-sorted CD8+CD4-CCR7+CD45RA+ naive T cells. The receptor's source is a human donor in good health. Some libraries in this study had Jurkat cell RNA spiked in. The chain is assembled from TRBV6-5 and TRBJ2-5, and perhaps TRBD2 as D gene, on 7 matching bases. The CDR3 reads CASRTGGIEPQYF. The nucleotide sequence reads as follows: TGTGCCAGCAGAACGGGGGGCATCGAGCCCCAGTACTTC.